The 20 T cell receptor beta chains below were found in one sample sequenced in a study of regulatory T cells in long-lasting Graves disease. The authors built TCR beta libraries using iRepertoire HTBI primers and Arm-PCR of CDR3 regions. Using its own MiXCR run on the multiplex PCR reads, TCRdb lists one record per CDR3 protein. The table includes over 400,000 distinct CDR3 sequences, 12% to 15% detected once. Stated time point: newly diagnosed GD, antithyroid drugs for less than 3 months. RNA extracted from PBMCs served as the sequencing template. The same sample was also studied in work on T cells in Graves' hyperthyroidism and ophthalmopathy.

The material sequenced was peripheral blood mononuclear cells (PBMCs), taken at new diagnosis, from a patient treated with antithyroid drugs. These receptors all stem from a woman in her fifties or sixties with Graves disease.

Concerning this clonotype: A much larger clone is a single base away; this may be a read error. The chain is built from TRBV5-1 and TRBJ2-7; TRBD2 aligns across 10 bases. The CDR3 has 15 residues. With 4 bases clipped from V and 7 bases from J, the junction kept 11 bases outside the gene matches. In germline, CDR1 is SGHRS, CDR2 YFSETQ. The CDR3 DNA reads TGCGCCAGCAGCCACGGACTAGCGGATTACAATGAGCAGTACTTC. The encoded protein is CASSHGLADYNEQYF.

This clonotype was detected only a few times. The chain recombines TRBV12-3 or TRBV12-4 with TRBJ2-5, with D perhaps matching TRBD2 (7 bases). The ends were cut back, 7 bases at V and 5 bases at J, with 14 bases in the middle. CDR3 length: 13 amino acids. The CDR3 nucleotides are TGTGCCAGCATGCGGGGGCTCGGGGAGACCCAGTACTTC. Protein product: CASMRGLGETQYF.

The gene calls are TRBV3-1 and TRBJ1-5; D gene uncertain. This CDR3 has 15 residues. The germline V and J ends were trimmed by 1 base and 2 bases, with 9 bases remaining between them. Germline values: CDR1 LGHDT, CDR2 YNNKEL (reference sequence). The CDR3 DNA follows: TGTGCCAGCAGCCAAGGGACGGCCGGCAATCAGCCCCAGCATTTT. Its protein is CASSQGTAGNQPQHF.

At least ten counts were recorded for this clonotype. V and J are TRBV20-1 and TRBJ2-7, with TRBD2 matching 13 bases. The CDR3 consists of 14 residues. CDR1 and CDR2 from the germline V gene are DFQATT and SNEGSKA (reference sequence). Trimming at V came to 3 bases and at J to 3 bases, leaving 2 bases not matched to a gene. CDR3 DNA: TGCAGTGCTAGCGGGACTAGCGGGATCTACGAGCAGTACTTC. This sequence encodes CSASGTSGIYEQYF.

This clonotype has ten or more counts. The V gene is TRBV28, the J gene TRBJ1-4; D is possibly TRBD1 (5 bases). Germline lookup yields CDR1 MDHEN and CDR2 SYDVKM. CDR3 length: 16 amino acids. The V gene lost 4 bases and the J gene lost 4 bases, with 16 bases spanning the gap. The chain's CDR3 is CASSSAQAGRNEKLFF. In nucleotides, the CDR3 is TGTGCCAGCAGTTCCGCACAGGCTGGGCGTAATGAAAAACTGTTTTTT.

This clonotype was observed many times. The rearrangement uses TRBV28 and TRBJ2-7; the D gene is possibly TRBD1 (6 bases). Deletions cut 4 bases from V and 3 bases from J, with 22 bases between. The CDR3 contains 17 residues. Germline lookup yields CDR1 MDHEN and CDR2 SYDVKM. The CDR3 is CASSSILGRGRFYEQYF. The CDR3 coding sequence is TGTGCCAGCAGTTCTATATTGGGCAGGGGTCGTTTCTACGAGCAGTACTTC.

This clonotype was recorded at least ten times. The V and J genes are TRBV2 and TRBJ2-5; D might be TRBD1 (7 bases). The CDR3 runs to 12 residues. The V gene lost 10 bases and the J gene lost 2 bases, with 11 bases spanning the gap. Per germline, CDR1 SNHLY and CDR2 FYNNEI. As DNA, the CDR3 is TGTGCCACCAGGGGGACTCAAGAGACCCAGTACTTC. Its translation is CATRGTQETQYF.

On this clonotype: This sequence is one base from a far larger clone and is likely a read error. In this CDR3 the conserved last residue, phenylalanine or tryptophan, is missing, so a read error is likely. V usage is TRBV5-1 and J usage is TRBJ1-5; D is undetermined. CDR1 and CDR2 (germline): SGHRS, YFSETQ. The length of the CDR3 is 13 residues. Between the trimmed V and J ends, which lost 0 bases and 2 bases, there was a span of 3 bases. CDR3 nucleotide sequence: TGCGCCAGCAGCTTGGACGGCAATCAGCCCCAGCATTGT. Translating gives CASSLDGNQPQHC.

J is TRBJ2-7 and V is TRBV28; 9 bases match TRBD2. The trim removed 6 bases at V and 0 bases at J, leaving 6 bases unmatched. The germline V gene encodes CDR1 MDHEN and CDR2 SYDVKM. The CDR3 is 15 amino acids. CDR3 region: CASRDSSGNSYEQYF. The CDR3 coding sequence is TGTGCCAGCAGAGACTCTAGCGGGAACTCCTACGAGCAGTACTTC.

The sample holds many counts of this clonotype. V usage is TRBV7-9 and J usage is TRBJ1-2, with D hard to call. CDR3 size: 11 residues. V was shortened by 6 bases and J by 8 bases, with 10 bases between the two germline ends. Per the germline V gene, CDR1 is SEHNR and CDR2 is FQNEAQ (reference sequence). CDR3 amino acids: CASSGNGGYTF. The CDR3 DNA reads TGTGCCAGCAGTGGAAATGGGGGCTACACCTTC.

This clonotype was detected ten times or more. V and J are TRBV11-2 and TRBJ1-1, with a possible D match to TRBD1 (6 bases). There are 14 residues in the CDR3. Germline V lookup: CDR1 SGHAT, CDR2 FQNNGV. V was clipped by 0 bases and J by 5 bases, with 10 bases between them. The CDR3 nucleotides read TGTGCCAGCAGCTTAGAAGGGGGGAGGACTGAAGCTTTCTTT. Its protein is CASSLEGGRTEAFF.

This clonotype showed up many times. The chain carries TRBV5-6 and TRBJ2-3, with 9 bases aligning to TRBD2. The germline V gene has CDR1 SGHDT and CDR2 YYEEEE. CDR3 length: 16 amino acids. V shed 2 bases, J shed 0 bases, and the junction held 4 bases outside the gene matches. In nucleotides, the CDR3 is TGTGCCAGCAGCTTTGGCGGGGGGGGAAGCACAGATACGCAGTATTTT. The encoded protein is CASSFGGGGSTDTQYF.

J is TRBJ2-1 and V is TRBV5-5; D possibly corresponds to TRBD2 (6 bases). The CDR3 is 15 amino acids. V gave up 2 bases and J gave up 3 bases, with 12 bases separating them. The germline CDR1 and CDR2 sequences are SGHKS and YYEKEE (reference sequence). CDR3 nucleotide sequence: TGTGCCAGCAGCTTTAGTGCTAGCGACTACAATGAGCAGTTCTTC. Encoded protein: CASSFSASDYNEQFF. Complete variable domain (other parts from reference TRBV5-5 and TRBJ2-1): DAGVTQSPTHLIKTRGQQVTLRCSPISGHKSVSWYQQVLGQGPQFIFQYYEKEERGRGNFPDRFSARQFPNYSSELNVNALLLGDSALYLCASSFSASDYNEQFFGPGTRLTVL.

This clonotype was observed a few times. The rearrangement links TRBV3-1 to TRBJ2-7; the D is unclear. Germline assignment: CDR1 LGHDT and CDR2 YNNKEL (reference sequence). V was shortened by 0 bases and J by 9 bases, with 27 bases between the two germline ends. CDR3 length: 18 amino acids. This chain's CDR3 is CASSQDSNARGSPTRQYF. In nucleotides, the CDR3 is TGTGCCAGCAGCCAAGATTCCAATGCGAGAGGATCTCCTACGAGGCAGTACTTC.

This clonotype has just a few counts. CDR3 nucleotides: TGTGCCAGCAGCCAAGCCCCAGGGGCGTGGACAGGGTTGGCAGATACGCAGTATTTT. Translated, it gives CASSQAPGAWTGLADTQYF. V and J are TRBV4-2 and TRBJ2-3; 8 bases line up with TRBD1. This CDR3 is 19 amino acids long. Germline loops: CDR1 LGHNA, CDR2 YNFKEQ. V shed 1 base and J 4 bases; nucleotides not matched to a gene: 16.

This sequence joins TRBV5-1 and TRBJ2-1; D not certain. The CDR3 has 12 amino acids. Trimming removed 0 bases at V and 8 bases at J, with 6 bases between. Germline loops: CDR1 SGHRS, CDR2 YFSETQ. CDR3 sequence reads: CASSLDLDEQFF. For the CDR3, the DNA is TGCGCCAGCAGCTTGGACCTTGATGAGCAGTTCTTC.

This clonotype showed up many times. This sequence joins TRBV2 and TRBJ2-3; tentative D call: TRBD2 (5 bases). The CDR3 contains 12 residues. The V end was cut by 7 bases, the J end by 5 bases, with 10 bases between. Germline V lookup: CDR1 SNHLY, CDR2 FYNNEI. CDR3 nucleotides: TGTGCCAGCACGCCCGGAGGAGATACGCAGTATTTT. Encoded protein: CASTPGGDTQYF.

This chain joins TRBV11-2 and TRBJ2-6; weak D call: TRBD1 (7 bases). The CDR3 loop spans 19 amino acids. CDR1 is SGHAT and CDR2 is FQNNGV in the germline V gene. V was pared by 1 base and J by 1 base, with 17 bases between. The CDR3 DNA follows: TGTGCCAGCAGCTTAGGGCGGGGCAGGGGGAAGTCTGGGGCCAACGTCCTGACTTTC. This gives the protein CASSLGRGRGKSGANVLTF.

This rearrangement joins TRBV4-1 to TRBJ2-3; D is perhaps TRBD2 (6 bases). Germline V CDR1 and CDR2: MGHRA, YSYEKL. V gave up 1 base and J gave up 0 bases, with 11 bases separating them. This CDR3 is built from 16 residues. This CDR3 reads CASSQGRGGSTDTQYF. CDR3 DNA: TGCGCCAGCAGCCAAGGCCGTGGGGGGAGCACAGATACGCAGTATTTT.

This clonotype was counted a few times. This chain links TRBV2 with TRBJ2-7; D is unresolved. The CDR3 spans 11 residues. Trimming stripped 3 bases from V and 6 bases from J, with 6 bases between. The germline V gene has CDR1 SNHLY and CDR2 FYNNEI. Here the CDR3 DNA reads TGTGCCAGCAGTGATGTGGGCGAGCAGTACTTC. It codes for CASSDVGEQYF.